In its sample, the clone carrying this TCR beta chain was seen many times. Its target is not known. This sample was included in a study of identical twins. Study-level results: Invariant T cells like MAIT and iNKT could partly confound the zero-insertion analyses. Modelling approaches yielded underestimates of out-of-frame TCR alpha sharing between monozygotic twins.

Carrying unique molecular identifiers, the cDNA also gained a universal primer site through template switching. TCRdb called the 5' RACE reads again in MiXCR, with one record for every CDR3 protein. The sample carries roughly 240,000 distinct CDR3 sequences, 7.5% recorded once. Germline V lookup: CDR1 MNHEY, CDR2 SVGAGI. CDR3 length: 13 residues. V was pared by 4 bases and J by 4 bases, with 8 bases between. Separately, the same data were catalogued under a study of yellow fever vaccine responses in identical twins.

This TCR was recovered from a woman aged 18-29 years in good health. Sequenced sample: CD8+ T cells sorted from blood. This chain uses TRBV6-5 with TRBJ1-5; D is unclear. The CDR3 protein is CASSSFWNQPQHF. The CDR3 DNA reads as TGTGCCAGCAGTTCTTTTTGGAATCAGCCCCAGCATTTT.